This T cell receptor (beta chain) is drawn from a study of early stage breast cancer tumors. Study information: Each sample averaged approximately 10-fold read coverage.

After removal of 1 base from V and 2 bases from J, the junction contained 8 bases not matched to a gene. Germline values: CDR1 MGHRA, CDR2 YSYEKL. The CDR3 has 16 residues. Blood replicates held 0.5 ug DNA, tumor or normal breast roughly 1.5 ug, two each. The method was immunoSEQ multiplex PCR; TCRdb's version includes in-frame clones alone and lacks a portion of them. This sample has 25,000 to 35,000 clones, with 75% to 85% found just once. Regarding this clone: What it binds is not known.

General study points: Commonly generated sequences made up most enriched TCRB sequences shared between patients. Blood repertoires resembled normal breast more than tumor.

The chain carries TRBV4-1 and TRBJ2-7, with 7 bases matching TRBD2. The TCR sequence derives from a person between 55 and 69 years old with breast cancer. The sample comprised blood. The CDR3 DNA is TGCGCCAGCAGCCAAGCGGCGGGAGTATCCACCTACGAGCAGTACTTC. Protein: CASSQAAGVSTYEQYF.